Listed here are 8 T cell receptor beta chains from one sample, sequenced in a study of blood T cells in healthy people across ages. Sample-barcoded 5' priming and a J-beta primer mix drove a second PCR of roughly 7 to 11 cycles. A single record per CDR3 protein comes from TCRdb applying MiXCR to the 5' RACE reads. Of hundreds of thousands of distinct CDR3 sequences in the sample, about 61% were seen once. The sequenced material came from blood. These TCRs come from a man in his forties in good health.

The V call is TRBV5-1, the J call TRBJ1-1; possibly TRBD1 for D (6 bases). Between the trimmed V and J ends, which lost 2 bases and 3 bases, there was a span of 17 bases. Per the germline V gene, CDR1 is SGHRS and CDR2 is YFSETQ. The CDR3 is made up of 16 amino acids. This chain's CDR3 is CASSFGTRDPDTEAFF. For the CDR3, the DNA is TGCGCCAGCAGCTTCGGGACACGCGACCCTGACACTGAAGCTTTCTTT.

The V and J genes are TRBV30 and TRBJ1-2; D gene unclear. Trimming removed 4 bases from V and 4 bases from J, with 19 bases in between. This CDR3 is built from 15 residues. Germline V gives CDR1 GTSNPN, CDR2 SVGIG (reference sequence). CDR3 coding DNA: TGTGCCTGGAATCGGGGAGGGAGGGCCTTCTATGGCTACACCTTC. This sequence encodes CAWNRGGRAFYGYTF.

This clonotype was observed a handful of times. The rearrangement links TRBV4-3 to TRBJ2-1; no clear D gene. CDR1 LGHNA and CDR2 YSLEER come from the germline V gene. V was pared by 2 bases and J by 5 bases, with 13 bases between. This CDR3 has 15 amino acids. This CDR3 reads CASSQYGQAHNEQFF. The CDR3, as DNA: TGCGCCAGCAGCCAATATGGGCAGGCCCACAATGAGCAGTTCTTC.

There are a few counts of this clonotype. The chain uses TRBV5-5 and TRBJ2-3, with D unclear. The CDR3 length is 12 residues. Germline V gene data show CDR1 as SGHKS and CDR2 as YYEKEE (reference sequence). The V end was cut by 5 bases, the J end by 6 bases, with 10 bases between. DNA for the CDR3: TGTGCCAGCAGAGGTAGCCCCGATACGCAGTATTTT. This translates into CASRGSPDTQYF.

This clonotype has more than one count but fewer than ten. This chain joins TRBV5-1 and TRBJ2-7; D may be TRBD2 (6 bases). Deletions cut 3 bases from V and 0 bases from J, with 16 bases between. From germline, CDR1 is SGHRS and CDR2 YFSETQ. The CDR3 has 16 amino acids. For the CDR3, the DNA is TGCGCCAGCAGCTCTTCTACGGGACTCAGCTCCTACGAGCAGTACTTC. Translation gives CASSSSTGLSSYEQYF. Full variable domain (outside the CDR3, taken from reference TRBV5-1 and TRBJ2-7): KAGVTQTPRYLIKTRGQQVTLSCSPISGHRSVSWYQQTPGQGLQFLFEYFSETQRNKGNFPGRFSGRQFSNSRSEMNVSTLELGDSALYLCASSSSTGLSSYEQYFGPGTRLTVT.

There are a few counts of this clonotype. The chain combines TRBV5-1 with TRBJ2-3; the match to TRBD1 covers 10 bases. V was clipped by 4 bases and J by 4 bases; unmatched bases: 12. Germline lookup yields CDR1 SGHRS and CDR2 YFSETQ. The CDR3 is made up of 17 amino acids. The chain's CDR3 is CASSPYPGQGFSDTQYF. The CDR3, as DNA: TGCGCCAGCAGCCCGTACCCGGGACAGGGGTTTTCAGATACGCAGTATTTT.

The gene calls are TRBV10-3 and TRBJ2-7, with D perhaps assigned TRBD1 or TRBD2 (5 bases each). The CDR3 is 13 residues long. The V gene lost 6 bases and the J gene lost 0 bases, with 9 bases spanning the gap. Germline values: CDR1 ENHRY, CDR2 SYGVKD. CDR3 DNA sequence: TGTGCCATCAGGGCAGGGAGCTCCTACGAGCAGTACTTC. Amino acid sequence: CAIRAGSSYEQYF.

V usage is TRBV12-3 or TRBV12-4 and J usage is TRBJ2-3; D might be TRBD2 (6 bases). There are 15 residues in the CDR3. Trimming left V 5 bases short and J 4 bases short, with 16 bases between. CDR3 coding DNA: TGTGCCAGCAGTCGACCGGGAGAGGGCGCAGATACGCAGTATTTT. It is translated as CASSRPGEGADTQYF.